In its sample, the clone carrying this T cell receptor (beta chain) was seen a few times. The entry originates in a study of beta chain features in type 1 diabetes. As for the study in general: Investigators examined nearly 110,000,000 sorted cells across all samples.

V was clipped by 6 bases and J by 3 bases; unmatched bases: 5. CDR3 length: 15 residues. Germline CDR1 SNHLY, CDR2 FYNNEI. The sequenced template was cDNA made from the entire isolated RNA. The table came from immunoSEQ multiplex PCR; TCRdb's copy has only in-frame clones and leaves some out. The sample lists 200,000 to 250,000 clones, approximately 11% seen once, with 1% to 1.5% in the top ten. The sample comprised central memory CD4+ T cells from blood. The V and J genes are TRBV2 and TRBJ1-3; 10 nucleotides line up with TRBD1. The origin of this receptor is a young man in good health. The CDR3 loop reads CASRRQGAGGNTIYF. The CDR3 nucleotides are TGTGCCAGCAGGAGACAGGGGGCTGGTGGAAACACCATATATTTT.